This T cell receptor (beta chain) emerged from a study of shared clonotypes between healthy human individuals. Regarding the study as a whole: Researchers sampled only blood; tissue repertoires likely differ. The naive CD4 repertoires of a few donors were compared, and around 4.7% of clonotypes were shared.

Per germline, CDR1 SEHNR and CDR2 FQNEAQ (reference sequence). Trimming pared 6 bases from V and 5 bases from J, leaving 19 bases between. The CDR3 spans 15 residues. This clone occurred once. Its antigen is undetermined. Per the study methods: Junction-only sequences produced by ImmunoSEQ had no quality scores, so filtering differed. Sequencing was performed with immunoSEQ multiplex PCR; in TCRdb, only in-frame clones are kept and a portion is missing. V and J calls and clone size are as listed in that table; D and trimming were resolved from the DNA. The sample includes about 1.5 million clones, 95% to 99% of them seen just once.

Material: naive CD4+ T cells sorted from blood. Subset noted: CD45RA+ positively selected. This receptor was obtained from a man aged 30 to 45 in good health. The rearrangement links TRBV7-9 to TRBJ1-2; D call uncertain. DNA for the CDR3: TGTGCCAGCAGAACCGACCTACCTGGAACTTATGGCTACACCTTC. This sequence encodes CASRTDLPGTYGYTF.